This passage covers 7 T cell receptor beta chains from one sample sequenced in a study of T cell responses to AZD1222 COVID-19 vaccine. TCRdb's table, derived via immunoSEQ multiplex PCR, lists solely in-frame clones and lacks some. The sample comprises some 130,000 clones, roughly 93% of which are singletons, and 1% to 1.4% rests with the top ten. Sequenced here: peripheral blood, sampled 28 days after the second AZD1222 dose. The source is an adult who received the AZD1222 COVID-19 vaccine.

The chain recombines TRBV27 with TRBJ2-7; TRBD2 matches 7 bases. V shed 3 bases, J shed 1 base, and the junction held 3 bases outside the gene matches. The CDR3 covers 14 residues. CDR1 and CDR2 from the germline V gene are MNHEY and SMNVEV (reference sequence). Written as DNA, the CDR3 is TGTGCCAGCAGTTTCACCGGGAGGTCCTACGAGCAGTACTTC. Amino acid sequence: CASSFTGRSYEQYF.

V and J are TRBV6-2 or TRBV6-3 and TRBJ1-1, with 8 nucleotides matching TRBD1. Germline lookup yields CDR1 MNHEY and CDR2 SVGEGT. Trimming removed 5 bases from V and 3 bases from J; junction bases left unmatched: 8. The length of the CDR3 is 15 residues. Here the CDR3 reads CASSAQGVSYTEAFF. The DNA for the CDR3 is TGTGCCAGCAGTGCACAGGGGGTATCGTACACTGAAGCTTTCTTT.

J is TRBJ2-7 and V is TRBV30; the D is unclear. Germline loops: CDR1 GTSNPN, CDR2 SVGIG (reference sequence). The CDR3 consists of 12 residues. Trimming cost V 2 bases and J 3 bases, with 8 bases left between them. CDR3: CAWSRGNYEQYF. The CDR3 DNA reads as TGTGCCTGGAGTCGAGGAAACTACGAGCAGTACTTC. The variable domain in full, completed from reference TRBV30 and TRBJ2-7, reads SQTIHQWPATLVQPVGSPLSLECTVEGTSNPNLYWYRQAAGRGLQLLFYSVGIGQISSEVPQNLSASRPQDRQFILSSKKLLLSDSGFYLCAWSRGNYEQYFGPGTRLTVT.

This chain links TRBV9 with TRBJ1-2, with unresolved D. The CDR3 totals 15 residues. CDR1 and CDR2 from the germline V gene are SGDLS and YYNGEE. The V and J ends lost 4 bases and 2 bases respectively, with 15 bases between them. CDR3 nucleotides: TGTGCCAGCAGCCCACAGACGGATCCCAACTATGGCTACACCTTC. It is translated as CASSPQTDPNYGYTF.

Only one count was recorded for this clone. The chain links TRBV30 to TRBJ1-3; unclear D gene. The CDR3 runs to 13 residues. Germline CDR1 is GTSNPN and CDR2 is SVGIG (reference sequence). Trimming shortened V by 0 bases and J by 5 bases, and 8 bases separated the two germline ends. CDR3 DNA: TGTGCCTGGAGTGTAGACGGAAGAAACACCATATATTTT. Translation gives CAWSVDGRNTIYF.

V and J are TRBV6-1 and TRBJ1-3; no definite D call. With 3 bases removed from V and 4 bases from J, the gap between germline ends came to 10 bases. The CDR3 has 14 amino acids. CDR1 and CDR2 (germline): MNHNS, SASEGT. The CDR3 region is CASSEVGKGNTIYF. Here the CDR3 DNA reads TGTGCCAGCAGTGAGGTTGGAAAGGGAAACACCATATATTTT.

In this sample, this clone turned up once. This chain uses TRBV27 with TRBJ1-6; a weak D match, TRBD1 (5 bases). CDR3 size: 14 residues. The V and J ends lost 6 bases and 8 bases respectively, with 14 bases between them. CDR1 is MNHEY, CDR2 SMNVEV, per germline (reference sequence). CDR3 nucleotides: TGTGCCAGCAGCATAGGGGTGAGGGATTCACCCCTCCACTTT. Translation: CASSIGVRDSPLHF.